A single sample gave rise to the 25 T cell receptor beta chains below, sequenced in a study of vaccination effects on CD4 cells after COVID-19. Prior to sequencing, the ViraFEST assay stimulated PBMC with viral peptide pools, which expanded the antigen-specific CD4+ T cells. Once cultured for roughly nine days, the cells underwent separation to obtain CD4+ T cells. Vaccine recipients, nucleocapsid antibody negative, had no prior SARS-CoV-2 infection. What these receptors recognize is not known. Profiled with immunoSEQ multiplex PCR; TCRdb holds only in-frame clones, not every one. The data show 20,000 to 30,000 clones, 73% seen once. Specimen: CD4+ T cells from PBMCs cultured with SARS-CoV-2 spike peptides, collected before COVID-19 vaccination. These receptors were obtained from a human donor who received a COVID-19 vaccine.

This clone was recorded only once. The chain joins TRBV24-1 to TRBJ2-7; 9 bases are shared with TRBD1. CDR1 and CDR2 from the germline V gene are KGHDR and SFDVKD. The CDR3 has 16 residues. V lost 3 bases to trimming and J lost 3 bases; unmatched junction nucleotides: 8. The CDR3 nucleotides read TGTGCCACCAGTGATCAGGCTGGGACAGGGAGCTACGAGCAGTACTTC. It is translated as CATSDQAGTGSYEQYF.

In this sample, this clone turned up once. The chain has TRBV10-1 and TRBJ2-5, with D maybe TRBD1 (6 bases). Trimming took 3 bases from V and 5 from J, leaving 22 bases between them. This CDR3 region has 17 residues. The germline V gene encodes CDR1 WNHNN and CDR2 SYGVQD (reference sequence). In nucleotides, the CDR3 is TGCGCCAGCAGTGATTCCCCCGGGACAAATCAAGGGGAGACCCAGTACTTC. This sequence encodes CASSDSPGTNQGETQYF.

The chain couples TRBV5-4 to TRBJ2-7, with unresolved D. V was trimmed by 1 base and J by 6 bases, leaving 11 bases between them. CDR1 is SGHNT and CDR2 is YYREEE in the germline V gene (reference sequence). The CDR3 covers 13 residues. The CDR3 here is CASSLFSRGEQYF. DNA for the CDR3: TGTGCCAGCAGCTTGTTCTCCCGCGGCGAGCAGTACTTC.

The chain links TRBV12-3 or TRBV12-4 to TRBJ2-1; 7 bases map to TRBD2. This CDR3 is built from 13 residues. V was pared by 6 bases and J by 13 bases, with 12 bases of the junction left unmatched. Here the CDR3 reads CASRPSGIEFQFF. CDR3 sequence (DNA): TGTGCCAGCAGGCCCAGCGGGATCGAATTTCAGTTCTTC.

The rearrangement joins TRBV7-6 to TRBJ2-2, with a tentative D call TRBD1 (6 bases). V lost 5 bases to trimming and J lost 5 bases, with 18 bases between them. CDR1 is SGHVS and CDR2 is FNYEAQ in the germline V gene. The CDR3 covers 16 residues. Written as DNA, the CDR3 is TGTGCCAGCAGCCAAGCCCAGGGGCTCCGGACCGGGGAGCTGTTTTTT. As protein: CASSQAQGLRTGELFF. Filled out from reference TRBV7-6 and TRBJ2-2, the complete variable domain reads GAGVSQSPRYKVTKRGQDVALRCDPISGHVSLYWYRQALGQGPEFLTYFNYEAQQDKSGLPNDRFSAERPEGSISTLTIQRTEQRDSAMYRCASSQAQGLRTGELFFGEGSRLTVL.

The V and J genes are TRBV5-4 and TRBJ2-3; 8 nucleotides line up with TRBD1. From germline, CDR1 is SGHNT and CDR2 YYREEE (reference sequence). The V and J ends lost 0 bases and 2 bases, in that order; junction bases with no gene match: 11. The CDR3 covers 18 residues. CDR3 coding DNA: TGTGCCAGCAGCTTGGGACAGGGGCTGGTTCAGGACACAGATACGCAGTATTTT. Translating gives CASSLGQGLVQDTDTQYF.

The CDR3 coding sequence is TGTGCCAGCACTCGTCGAACCCTATTAGTCGCTAACTATGGCTACACCTTC. It codes for CASTRRTLLVANYGYTF. The chain uses TRBV2 and TRBJ1-2; the D is unclear. The CDR3 is 17 residues long. Germline CDR1 SNHLY, CDR2 FYNNEI. Trimming removed 7 bases at V and 0 bases at J, with 21 bases between.

The chain couples TRBV6-5 to TRBJ1-1; a weak D match, TRBD1 (6 bases). This CDR3 spans 13 amino acids. The V end was cut by 5 bases, the J end by 5 bases, with 12 bases between. The germline CDR1 and CDR2 sequences are MNHEY and SVGAGI. CDR3 residues: CASSTRTETEAFF. The CDR3 nucleotides read TGTGCCAGCAGTACCCGGACAGAAACTGAAGCTTTCTTT.

The V and J genes are TRBV25-1 and TRBJ1-1; D gene uncertain. This CDR3 is 15 amino acids long. Germline lookup yields CDR1 MGHDK and CDR2 SYGVNS. Deletions cut 7 bases from V and 0 bases from J, with 15 bases between. This chain's CDR3 is CASTGLAGVNTEAFF. As DNA, the CDR3 is TGTGCCAGCACCGGGTTGGCTGGGGTGAACACTGAAGCTTTCTTT.

This clone was picked up a small number of times. The chain has TRBV5-1 and TRBJ2-5; TRBD2 matches at 14 bases. Germline V gene lookup returns CDR1 SGHRS and CDR2 YFSETQ. The CDR3 runs to 15 residues. V was clipped by 5 bases and J by 5 bases; unmatched bases: 5. The CDR3 spells CASRTGTSGGETQYF. DNA for the CDR3: TGCGCCAGCAGGACCGGGACTAGCGGGGGTGAGACCCAGTACTTC.

This clone came up once. The chain joins TRBV5-6 to TRBJ1-2; D is perhaps TRBD1 (6 bases). With 0 bases removed from V and 5 bases from J, the gap between germline ends came to 14 bases. Germline CDR1 is SGHDT and CDR2 is YYEEEE. The CDR3 runs to 15 residues. In DNA, the CDR3 is TGTGCCAGCAGCTTGGGGCGGGGGGCGACTTATGGCTACACCTTC. It specifies CASSLGRGATYGYTF. Full variable domain (remainder filled in from reference TRBV5-6 and TRBJ1-2): DAGVTQSPTHLIKTRGQQVTLRCSPKSGHDTVSWYQQALGQGPQFIFQYYEEEERQRGNFPDRFSGHQFPNYSSELNVNALLLGDSALYLCASSLGRGATYGYTFGSGTRLTVV.

The V call is TRBV5-1, the J call TRBJ1-1, with D maybe TRBD1 (6 bases). Trimming removed 2 bases from V and 0 bases from J, with 8 bases in between. The CDR3 length is 14 residues. CDR1 and CDR2 (germline): SGHRS, YFSETQ. The CDR3, as DNA: TGCGCCAGCAGCTTCAGGGGTATGAACACTGAAGCTTTCTTT. Translating it yields CASSFRGMNTEAFF.

The count of this clone is one. The gene calls are TRBV4-1 and TRBJ2-3; possibly TRBD1 for D (5 bases). The CDR3 consists of 14 residues. The V end lost 5 bases, the J end lost 2 bases, and 11 bases lay between the germline ends. CDR1 is MGHRA and CDR2 is YSYEKL in the germline V gene. This chain's CDR3 is CASSAQGFTDTQYF. The CDR3 DNA reads as TGCGCCAGCAGCGCTCAGGGATTCACAGATACGCAGTATTTT.

The V call is TRBV6-1, the J call TRBJ1-2; tentatively, D is TRBD1 (6 bases). V gave up 0 bases and J gave up 3 bases, with 14 bases separating them. The CDR3 length is 16 residues. Germline V gene data show CDR1 as MNHNS and CDR2 as SASEGT. The CDR3 sequence is CASSEASTGLYYGYTF. Written as DNA, the CDR3 is TGTGCCAGCAGTGAAGCGTCGACAGGCCTCTACTATGGCTACACCTTC.

The rearrangement joins TRBV9 to TRBJ2-2; D ambiguous. CDR1 is SGDLS, CDR2 YYNGEE, per germline. This CDR3 contains 15 residues. With 1 base removed from V and 4 bases from J, the gap between germline ends came to 11 bases. CDR3 DNA: TGTGCCAGCAGCGTAATGAGCGCGATCACCGGGGAGCTGTTTTTT. Translating it yields CASSVMSAITGELFF.

This clone was seen a handful of times. The CDR3 sequence is CASSYSSTNTDTQYF. CDR3 bases: TGTGCCAGCAGTTACTCGAGTACAAACACAGATACGCAGTATTTT. The chain has TRBV6-6 and TRBJ2-3; no clear D gene. V dropped 0 bases and J dropped 2 bases, with 9 bases sitting between them. Per germline, CDR1 MNHNY and CDR2 SVGAGI (reference sequence). The CDR3 is made up of 15 amino acids.

This clone showed up just a few times. The chain employs TRBV5-4 and TRBJ1-1, with 7 bases matching TRBD1. Germline V lookup: CDR1 SGHNT, CDR2 YYREEE (reference sequence). V lost 0 bases, J lost 6 bases, and 5 bases stayed unmatched. CDR3 length: 14 amino acids. This CDR3 reads CASSLGQGVPEAFF. CDR3 nucleotide sequence: TGTGCCAGCAGCTTGGGTCAGGGGGTGCCTGAAGCTTTCTTT.

V usage is TRBV2 and J usage is TRBJ2-3; D possibly corresponds to TRBD2 (6 bases). The germline CDR1 and CDR2 sequences are SNHLY and FYNNEI. There are 15 residues in the CDR3. The V and J ends lost 5 bases and 4 bases respectively, with 16 bases between them. The CDR3 loop is CASSSGTFLPDTQYF. The CDR3 bases are TGTGCCAGCAGTTCCGGGACTTTTCTTCCAGATACGCAGTATTTT.

The rearrangement uses TRBV5-1 and TRBJ2-1; 9 nucleotides match TRBD2. The ends lost 0 bases at V and 3 bases at J; junction bases unmatched: 13. Germline V gives CDR1 SGHRS, CDR2 YFSETQ. The CDR3 sequence is 19 residues long. The CDR3, as DNA: TGCGCCAGCAGCTTGGAACTAGCGGGCCGAGGTAAAAACTACAATGAGCAGTTCTTC. The encoded protein is CASSLELAGRGKNYNEQFF.

V and J are TRBV6-1 and TRBJ2-7; possibly TRBD2 for D (6 bases). Deletions cut 0 bases from V and 6 bases from J, with 18 bases between. CDR1 MNHNS and CDR2 SASEGT come from the germline V gene. The CDR3 has 16 residues. The CDR3 sequence: CASSEAANGGLGEQYF. The CDR3 DNA sequence: TGTGCCAGCAGTGAAGCGGCGAACGGGGGTCTGGGCGAGCAGTACTTC.

About this clone: The junction shows a germline mismatch at one end, possibly a read error. V usage is TRBV3-1 (or the pseudogene TRBV3-2) and J usage is TRBJ2-1, with 15 bases lining up with TRBD2. The CDR3 is 15 residues long. From germline, CDR1 is LGHDT and CDR2 YNNKEL (reference sequence). The CDR3 sequence is CASSSWTSGGASVLF. The CDR3 DNA follows: TGTGCCAGCAGCTCCTGGACTAGCGGGGGGGCCTCAGTGCTCTTC.

The V and J genes are TRBV4-1 and TRBJ2-6; TRBD2 matches at 8 bases. This CDR3 has 19 amino acids. The ends lost 0 bases at V and 0 bases at J; junction bases unmatched: 7. Per germline, CDR1 MGHRA and CDR2 YSYEKL. Written as DNA, the CDR3 is TGCGCCAGCAGCCAAGATCGGACTAGCTCAACCTCTGGGGCCAACGTCCTGACTTTC. As protein: CASSQDRTSSTSGANVLTF.

CDR3 nucleotide sequence: TGCAGCTTCAGGAGAACCTCCTACGAGCAGTACTTC. It specifies CSFRRTSYEQYF. V is TRBV29-1 and J is TRBJ2-7; D call uncertain. Trimming pared 8 bases from V and 0 bases from J, leaving 11 bases between. Germline V lookup: CDR1 SQVTM, CDR2 ANQGSEA. There are 12 residues in the CDR3.

In this sample, this clone turned up a few times. J is TRBJ2-7 and V is TRBV14; 10 bases are shared with TRBD1. CDR1 is SGHDN and CDR2 is FVKESK in the germline V gene. V dropped 3 bases and J dropped 5; count of bases not matched to a gene: 7. The CDR3 runs 15 residues. The CDR3 region is CASSHFGQGVHEQYF. Written as DNA, the CDR3 is TGTGCCAGCAGCCATTTCGGACAGGGGGTCCACGAGCAGTACTTC.

This clone was recorded a few times. The chain carries TRBV30 and TRBJ1-6; D ambiguous. CDR1 and CDR2 from the germline V gene are GTSNPN and SVGIG (reference sequence). Trimming took off 4 bases at V and 10 bases at J, with 17 bases between the two ends. This CDR3 region has 14 residues. The DNA for the CDR3 is TGTGCCTGGACCCTCCGGGCGGTTGGATCACCCCTCCACTTT. It yields the protein CAWTLRAVGSPLHF. The full variable domain, in which reference TRBV30 and TRBJ1-6 provide the parts outside the CDR3, is SQTIHQWPATLVQPVGSPLSLECTVEGTSNPNLYWYRQAAGRGLQLLFYSVGIGQISSEVPQNLSASRPQDRQFILSSKKLLLSDSGFYLCAWTLRAVGSPLHFGNGTRLTVT.